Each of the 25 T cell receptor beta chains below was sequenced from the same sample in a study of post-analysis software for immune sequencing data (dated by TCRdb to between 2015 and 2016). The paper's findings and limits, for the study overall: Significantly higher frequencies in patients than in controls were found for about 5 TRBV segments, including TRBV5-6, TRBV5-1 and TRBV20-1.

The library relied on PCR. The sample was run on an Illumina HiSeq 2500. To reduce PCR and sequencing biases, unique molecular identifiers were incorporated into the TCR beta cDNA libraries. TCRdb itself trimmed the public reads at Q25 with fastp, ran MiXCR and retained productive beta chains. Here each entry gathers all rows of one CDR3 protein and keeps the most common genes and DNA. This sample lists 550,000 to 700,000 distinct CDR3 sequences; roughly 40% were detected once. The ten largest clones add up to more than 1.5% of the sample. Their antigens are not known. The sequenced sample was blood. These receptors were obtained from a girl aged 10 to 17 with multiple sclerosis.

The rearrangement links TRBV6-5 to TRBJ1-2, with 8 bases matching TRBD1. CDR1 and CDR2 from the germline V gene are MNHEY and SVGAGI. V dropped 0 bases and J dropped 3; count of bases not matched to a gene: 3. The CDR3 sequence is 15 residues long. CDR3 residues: CASSYSTGEDYGYTF. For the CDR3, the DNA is TGTGCCAGCAGTTACTCGACAGGGGAGGACTATGGCTACACCTTC.

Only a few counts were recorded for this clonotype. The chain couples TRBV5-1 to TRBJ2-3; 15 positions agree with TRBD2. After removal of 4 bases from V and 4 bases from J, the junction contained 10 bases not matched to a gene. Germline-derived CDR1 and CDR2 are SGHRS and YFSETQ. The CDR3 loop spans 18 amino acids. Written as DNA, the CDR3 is TGCGCCAGCAGCCTCCGGACTAGCGGGGGGGCGTTCTCAGATACGCAGTATTTT. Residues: CASSLRTSGGAFSDTQYF. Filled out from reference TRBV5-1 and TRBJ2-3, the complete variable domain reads KAGVTQTPRYLIKTRGQQVTLSCSPISGHRSVSWYQQTPGQGLQFLFEYFSETQRNKGNFPGRFSGRQFSNSRSEMNVSTLELGDSALYLCASSLRTSGGAFSDTQYFGPGTRLTVL.

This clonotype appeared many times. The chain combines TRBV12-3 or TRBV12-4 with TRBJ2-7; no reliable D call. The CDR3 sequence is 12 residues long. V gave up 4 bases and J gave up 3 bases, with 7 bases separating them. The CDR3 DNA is TGTGCCAGCAGTTCGCCTTACTACGAGCAGTACTTC. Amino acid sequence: CASSSPYYEQYF.

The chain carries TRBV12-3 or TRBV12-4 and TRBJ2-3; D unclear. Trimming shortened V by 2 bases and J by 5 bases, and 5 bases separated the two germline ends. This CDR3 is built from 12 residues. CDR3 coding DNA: TGTGCCAGCAGTTTAAACGGAGATACGCAGTATTTT. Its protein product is CASSLNGDTQYF.

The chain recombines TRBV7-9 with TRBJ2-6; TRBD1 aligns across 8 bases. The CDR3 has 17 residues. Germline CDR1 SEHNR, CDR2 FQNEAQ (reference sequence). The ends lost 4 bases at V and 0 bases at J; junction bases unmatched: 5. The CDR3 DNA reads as TGTGCCAGCAGCTCAGGGACAGGCAACTCTGGGGCCAACGTCCTGACTTTC. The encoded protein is CASSSGTGNSGANVLTF. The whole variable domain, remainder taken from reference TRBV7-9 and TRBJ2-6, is DTGVSQNPRHKITKRGQNVTFRCDPISEHNRLYWYRQTLGQGPEFLTYFQNEAQLEKSRLLSDRFSAERPKGSFSTLEIQRTEQGDSAMYLCASSSGTGNSGANVLTFGAGSRLTVL.

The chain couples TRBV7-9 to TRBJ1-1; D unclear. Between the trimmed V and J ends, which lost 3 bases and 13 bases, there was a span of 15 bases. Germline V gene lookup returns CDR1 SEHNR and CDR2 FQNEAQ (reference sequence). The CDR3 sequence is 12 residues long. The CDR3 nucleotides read TGTGCCAGCAGCTTCTTAGCTACAGACTTTTTCTTT. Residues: CASSFLATDFFF.

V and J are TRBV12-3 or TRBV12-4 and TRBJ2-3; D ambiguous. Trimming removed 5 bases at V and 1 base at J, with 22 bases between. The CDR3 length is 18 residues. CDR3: CASSRFFNGVTGTDTQYF. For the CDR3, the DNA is TGTGCCAGCAGTAGATTCTTTAATGGGGTTACGGGCACAGATACGCAGTATTTT.

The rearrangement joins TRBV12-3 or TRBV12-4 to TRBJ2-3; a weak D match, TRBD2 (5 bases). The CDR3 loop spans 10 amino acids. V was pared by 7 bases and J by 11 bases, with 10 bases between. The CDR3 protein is CASTSEGQYF. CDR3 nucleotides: TGTGCCAGCACCTCTGAGGGGCAGTATTTT.

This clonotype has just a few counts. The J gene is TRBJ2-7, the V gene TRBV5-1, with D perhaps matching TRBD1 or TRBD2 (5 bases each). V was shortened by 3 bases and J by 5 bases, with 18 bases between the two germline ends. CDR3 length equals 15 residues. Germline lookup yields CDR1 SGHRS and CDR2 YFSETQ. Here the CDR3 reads CASSSIGTRKNEQYF. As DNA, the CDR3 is TGCGCCAGCAGCTCAATAGGGACCCGGAAAAACGAGCAGTACTTC.

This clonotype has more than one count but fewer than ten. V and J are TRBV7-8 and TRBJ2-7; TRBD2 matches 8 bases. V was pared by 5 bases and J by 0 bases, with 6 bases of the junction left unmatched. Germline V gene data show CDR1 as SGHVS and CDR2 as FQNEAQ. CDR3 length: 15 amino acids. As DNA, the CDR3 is TGTGCCAGCAGCCCAAACGGGGGGGGCTCCTACGAGCAGTACTTC. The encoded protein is CASSPNGGGSYEQYF.

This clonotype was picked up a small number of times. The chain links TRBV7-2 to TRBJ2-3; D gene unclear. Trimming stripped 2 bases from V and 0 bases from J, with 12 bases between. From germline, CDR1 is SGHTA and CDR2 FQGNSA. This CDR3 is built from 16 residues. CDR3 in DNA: TGTGCCAGCAGCTTACGCCAATCCCCTAGCACAGATACGCAGTATTTT. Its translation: CASSLRQSPSTDTQYF.

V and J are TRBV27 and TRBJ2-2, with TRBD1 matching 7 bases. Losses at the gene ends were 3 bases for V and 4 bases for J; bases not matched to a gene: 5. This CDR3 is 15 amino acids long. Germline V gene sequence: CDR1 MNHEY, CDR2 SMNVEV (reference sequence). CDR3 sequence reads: CASSFDRAGTGELFF. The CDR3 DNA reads TGTGCCAGCAGTTTTGACAGGGCGGGCACCGGGGAGCTGTTTTTT.

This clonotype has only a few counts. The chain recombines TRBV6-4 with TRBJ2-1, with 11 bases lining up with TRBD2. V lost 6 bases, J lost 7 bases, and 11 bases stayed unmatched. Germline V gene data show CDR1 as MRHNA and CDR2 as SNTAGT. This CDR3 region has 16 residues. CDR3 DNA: TGTGCCAGCAGCCAAATAGCGGGAGGGCTAGGGAATGAGCAGTTCTTC. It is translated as CASSQIAGGLGNEQFF.

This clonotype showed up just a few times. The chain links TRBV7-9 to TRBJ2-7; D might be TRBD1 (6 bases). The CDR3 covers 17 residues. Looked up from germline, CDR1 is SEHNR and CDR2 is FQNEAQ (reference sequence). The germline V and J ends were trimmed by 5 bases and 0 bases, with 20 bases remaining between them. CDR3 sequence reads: CASSPSPAGVNSYEQYF. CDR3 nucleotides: TGTGCCAGCAGCCCTTCCCCGGCAGGGGTAAACTCCTACGAGCAGTACTTC.

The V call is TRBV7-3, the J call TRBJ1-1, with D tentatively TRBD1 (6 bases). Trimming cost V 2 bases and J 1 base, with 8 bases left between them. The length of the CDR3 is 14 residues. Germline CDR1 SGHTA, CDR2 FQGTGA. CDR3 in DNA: TGTGCCAGCAGCTTACTGGGGGCGAACACTGAAGCTTTCTTT. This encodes CASSLLGANTEAFF.

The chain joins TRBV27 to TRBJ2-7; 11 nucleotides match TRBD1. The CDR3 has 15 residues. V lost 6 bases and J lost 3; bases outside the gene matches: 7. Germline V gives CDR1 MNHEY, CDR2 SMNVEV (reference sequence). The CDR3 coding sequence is TGTGCCAGCAGGTTGAGGGGACAGGGGGACTACGAGCAGTACTTC. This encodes CASRLRGQGDYEQYF.

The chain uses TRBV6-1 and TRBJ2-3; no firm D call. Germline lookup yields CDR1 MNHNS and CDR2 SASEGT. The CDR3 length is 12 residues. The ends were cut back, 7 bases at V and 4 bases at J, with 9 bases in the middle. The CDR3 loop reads CASNQRSDTQYF. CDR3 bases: TGTGCCAGCAACCAAAGGTCAGATACGCAGTATTTT.

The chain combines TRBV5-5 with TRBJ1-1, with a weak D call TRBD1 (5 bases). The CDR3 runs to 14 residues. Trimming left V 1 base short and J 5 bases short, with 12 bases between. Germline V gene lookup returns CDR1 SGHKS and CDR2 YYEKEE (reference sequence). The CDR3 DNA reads TGTGCCAGCAGCTTGCTCCGGGAGGGGACTGAAGCTTTCTTT. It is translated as CASSLLREGTEAFF. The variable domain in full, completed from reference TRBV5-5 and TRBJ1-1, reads DAGVTQSPTHLIKTRGQQVTLRCSPISGHKSVSWYQQVLGQGPQFIFQYYEKEERGRGNFPDRFSARQFPNYSSELNVNALLLGDSALYLCASSLLREGTEAFFGQGTRLTVV.

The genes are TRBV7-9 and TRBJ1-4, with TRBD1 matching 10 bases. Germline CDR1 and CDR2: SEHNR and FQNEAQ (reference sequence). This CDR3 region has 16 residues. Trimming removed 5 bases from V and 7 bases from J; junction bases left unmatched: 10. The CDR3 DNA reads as TGTGCCAGCAGCCCAACTCCTGGGACAGGGGTTGAAAAACTGTTTTTT. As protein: CASSPTPGTGVEKLFF.

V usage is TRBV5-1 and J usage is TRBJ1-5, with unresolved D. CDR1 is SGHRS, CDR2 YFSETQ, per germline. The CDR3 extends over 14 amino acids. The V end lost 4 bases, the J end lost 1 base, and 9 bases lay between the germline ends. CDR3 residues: CASSLGMSNQPQHF. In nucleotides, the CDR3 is TGCGCCAGCAGCCTCGGTATGAGCAATCAGCCCCAGCATTTT. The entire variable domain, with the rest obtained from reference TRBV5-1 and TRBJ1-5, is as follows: KAGVTQTPRYLIKTRGQQVTLSCSPISGHRSVSWYQQTPGQGLQFLFEYFSETQRNKGNFPGRFSGRQFSNSRSEMNVSTLELGDSALYLCASSLGMSNQPQHFGDGTRLSIL.

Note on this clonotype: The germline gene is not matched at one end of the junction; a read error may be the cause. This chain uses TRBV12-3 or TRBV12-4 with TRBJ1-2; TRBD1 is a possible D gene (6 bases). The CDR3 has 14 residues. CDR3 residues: CASSFRDKYYDYTF. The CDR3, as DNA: TGTGCCAGCAGTTTCCGGGACAAGTACTATGACTACACCTTC.

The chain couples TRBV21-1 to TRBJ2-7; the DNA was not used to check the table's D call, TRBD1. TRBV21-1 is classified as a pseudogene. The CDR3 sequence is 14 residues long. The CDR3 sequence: CAVPYRGQAYEQYF. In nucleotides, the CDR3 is TGTGCCGTTCCCTACAGGGGGCAAGCCTACGAGCAGTACTTC.

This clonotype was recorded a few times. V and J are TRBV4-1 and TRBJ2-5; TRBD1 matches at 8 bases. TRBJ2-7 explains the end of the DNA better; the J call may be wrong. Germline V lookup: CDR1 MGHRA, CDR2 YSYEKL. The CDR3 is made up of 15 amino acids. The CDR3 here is CASSLAAGGISEQYF. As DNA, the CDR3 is TGCGCCAGCAGCCTGGCGGCAGGGGGCATCTCCGAGCAGTACTTC.

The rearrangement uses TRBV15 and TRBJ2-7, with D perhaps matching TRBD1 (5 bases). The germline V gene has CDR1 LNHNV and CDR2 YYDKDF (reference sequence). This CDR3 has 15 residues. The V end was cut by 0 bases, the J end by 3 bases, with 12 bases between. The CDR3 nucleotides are TGTGCCACCAGCAGAGACCCGGACATTCTCTACGAGCAGTACTTC. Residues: CATSRDPDILYEQYF.

CDR3 in DNA: TGTGCCAGCAGCCGGGCGGGTGAAGGGGAAAAACTGTTTTTT. Residues: CASSRAGEGEKLFF. This sequence joins TRBV7-2 and TRBJ1-4, with D uncertain. CDR1 is SGHTA and CDR2 is FQGNSA in the germline V gene. CDR3 length: 14 residues. Deletions cut 5 bases from V and 8 bases from J, with 15 bases between.